This T cell receptor beta chain derives from a study of T cells after yellow fever vaccination. In TCRdb, the 5' RACE reads were re-called with MiXCR into one record per CDR3 protein. The sample records more than 300,000 distinct CDR3 sequences, approximately 4% being singletons. This CDR3 has 14 residues. Germline V gene sequence: CDR1 SEHNR, CDR2 FQNEAQ (reference sequence). V lost 5 bases, J lost 3 bases, and 14 bases lay in between. The source material was PBMCs, sampled 15 days after the yellow fever booster vaccination. The clonotype originates from a man between 18 and 35 years old who received the YFV17D yellow fever vaccine. This chain links TRBV7-9 with TRBJ2-7; perhaps D is TRBD1 or TRBD2 (6 bases each). CDR3 region: CASSPGGPSYEQYV. The CDR3 coding sequence is TGTGCCAGCAGCCCCGGGGGCCCCAGCTACGAGCAGTACGTC.